One and the same sample provided the 23 T cell receptor beta chains below, sequenced in a study of cytomegalovirus exposure and HLA in healthy donors (dated by TCRdb to about 2017). Libraries were prepared through the immunoSEQ multiplex PCR assay. The multiplex PCR relied on a mix of 60 forward primers for TCR Vbeta segments and 13 reverse primers for TCR Jbeta segments. TCRdb holds this immuneACCESS table with in-frame rearrangements only. Some clones are missing; in checked studies, unresolved V genes explain under half, and the rest has no known cause. The sample yields fewer than 50,000 clones; roughly 60% were counted once. The biggest ten clones account for about 11% of the sample. What was sequenced was PBMCs. The receptors were sampled from a man aged 55 to 70 in good health and CMV-seropositive.

This rearrangement joins TRBV5-4 to TRBJ2-1; 13 bases agree with TRBD2. V was pared by 4 bases and J by 6 bases, with 4 bases of the junction left unmatched. CDR1 and CDR2 from the germline V gene are SGHNT and YYREEE (reference sequence). CDR3 length: 15 amino acids. The CDR3 here is CASSPGLAGTNEQFF. In DNA, the CDR3 is TGTGCCAGCAGCCCGGGACTAGCGGGGACCAATGAGCAGTTCTTC.

This rearrangement joins TRBV14 to TRBJ2-3; D might be TRBD1 (6 bases). Germline loops: CDR1 SGHDN, CDR2 FVKESK. The CDR3 loop spans 16 amino acids. Trimming took off 4 bases at V and 3 bases at J, with 17 bases between the two ends. The CDR3 nucleotides are TGTGCCAGCAGCCCTATGGGGGCGCGTTGGACAGATACGCAGTATTTT. Translated: CASSPMGARWTDTQYF. The entire variable domain, with the rest obtained from reference TRBV14 and TRBJ2-3, is as follows: EAGVTQFPSHSVIEKGQTVTLRCDPISGHDNLYWYRRVMGKEIKFLLHFVKESKQDESGMPNNRFLAERTGGTYSTLKVQPAELEDSGVYFCASSPMGARWTDTQYFGPGTRLTVL.

The gene calls are TRBV29-1 and TRBJ2-5; TRBD2 matches 8 bases. The CDR3 sequence is 15 residues long. With 1 base clipped from V and 2 bases from J, the junction kept 6 bases outside the gene matches. Germline CDR1 is SQVTM and CDR2 is ANQGSEA. As DNA, the CDR3 is TGCAGCGTTGAAGCCCAGCGGGGGTGGCAAGAGACCCAGTACTTC. It specifies CSVEAQRGWQETQYF.

CDR3 protein: CASSISYNEQFF. The CDR3 bases are TGTGCCAGTAGTATCAGTTACAATGAGCAGTTCTTC. This chain uses TRBV19 with TRBJ2-1; D not certain. CDR1 is LNHDA, CDR2 SQIVND, per germline (reference sequence). This CDR3 region has 12 residues. V was pared by 3 bases and J by 4 bases, with 4 bases between.

The CDR3 DNA sequence: TGTGCCAGCAGCCCCACCGCCGGACAGGGTTACGAGCAGTACTTC. As protein: CASSPTAGQGYEQYF. The V and J genes are TRBV7-2 and TRBJ2-7; TRBD1 aligns across 8 bases. The V segment lost 5 bases and the J segment 4 bases; nucleotides outside the gene matches: 10. The CDR3 runs to 15 residues. CDR1 and CDR2 from the germline V gene are SGHTA and FQGNSA.

This CDR3 reads CASSLDRGDTQYF. The CDR3 bases are TGTGCCAGCAGCTTAGACAGGGGAGATACGCAGTATTTT. This chain connects TRBV7-2 to TRBJ2-3; 7 nucleotides agree with TRBD1. V dropped 1 base and J dropped 5; count of bases not matched to a gene: 0. CDR1 and CDR2 from the germline V gene are SGHTA and FQGNSA. CDR3 length: 13 residues.

The gene calls are TRBV25-1 and TRBJ2-1; 8 bases line up with TRBD2. Germline V gives CDR1 MGHDK, CDR2 SYGVNS. This CDR3 has 13 amino acids. The J segment lost 6 bases and the V segment lost 7 bases, leaving 5 bases of the junction unmatched. The CDR3 sequence is CASITGGANEQFF. The CDR3 DNA sequence: TGTGCCAGCATAACGGGGGGGGCCAATGAGCAGTTCTTC.

The V gene is TRBV5-6, the J gene TRBJ2-2, with 8 positions matching TRBD1. This CDR3 spans 13 amino acids. The germline V gene encodes CDR1 SGHDT and CDR2 YYEEEE. V gave up 4 bases and J gave up 6 bases; unmatched junction bases: 2. In DNA, the CDR3 is TGTGCCAGCAGCCAACAGGGGGCCGGGGAGCTGTTTTTT. Encoded protein: CASSQQGAGELFF.

J is TRBJ1-6 and V is TRBV18, with 7 bases that match TRBD1. The germline V gene encodes CDR1 KGHSH and CDR2 LQKENI. CDR3 length: 17 residues. With V trimmed by 3 bases and J by 7 bases, 12 bases remained unmatched. The DNA of the CDR3 is TGTGCCAGCTCACCCGGGTCTCCGGGACAGCAAAATTCACCCCTCCACTTT. It is translated as CASSPGSPGQQNSPLHF. The full variable domain, completed using reference TRBV18 and TRBJ1-6, is NAGVMQNPRHLVRRRGQEARLRCSPMKGHSHVYWYRQLPEEGLKFMVYLQKENIIDESGMPKERFSAEFPKEGPSILRIQQVVRGDSAAYFCASSPGSPGQQNSPLHFGNGTRLTVT.

The chain links TRBV11-2 to TRBJ1-1; D is ambiguous. The CDR3 is 12 residues long. Looked up from germline, CDR1 is SGHAT and CDR2 is FQNNGV. Trimming stripped 3 bases from V and 8 bases from J, with 10 bases between. CDR3 loop: CASSFHSNEAFF. CDR3 in DNA: TGTGCCAGCAGCTTCCACAGTAACGAAGCTTTCTTT.

As DNA, the CDR3 is TGCGCCAGCAGCCAAGAGCCCAGCGGGGGGGCTAATACGCAGTATTTT. Translated: CASSQEPSGGANTQYF. This sequence joins TRBV4-3 and TRBJ2-3; 10 bases match TRBD2. Germline V gene data show CDR1 as LGHNA and CDR2 as YSLEER. This CDR3 contains 16 residues. Trimming cost V 0 bases and J 7 bases; bases outside gene matches: 7.

The gene calls are TRBV5-6 and TRBJ2-2; 7 bases are shared with TRBD1. Germline assignment: CDR1 SGHDT and CDR2 YYEEEE. V gave up 2 bases and J gave up 1 base; unmatched junction bases: 8. The CDR3 extends over 17 amino acids. CDR3 in amino acids: CASSFKQGLMNTGELFF. The CDR3 DNA follows: TGTGCCAGCAGCTTTAAACAGGGGCTCATGAACACCGGGGAGCTGTTTTTT.

V usage is TRBV18 and J usage is TRBJ2-2; 7 bases agree with TRBD1. CDR3 size: 15 residues. V lost 3 bases to trimming and J lost 0 bases; unmatched junction nucleotides: 1. Germline V gene sequence: CDR1 KGHSH, CDR2 LQKENI. Here the CDR3 reads CASSPGTANTGELFF. The CDR3 DNA reads as TGTGCCAGCTCACCCGGGACAGCGAACACCGGGGAGCTGTTTTTT.

The J gene is TRBJ2-2, the V gene TRBV2, with 7 bases that match TRBD1. V was clipped by 8 bases and J by 2 bases; unmatched bases: 5. Germline V CDR1 and CDR2: SNHLY, FYNNEI. The CDR3 totals 14 residues. The CDR3 here is CASQDRPNTGELFF. CDR3 DNA sequence: TGTGCCAGCCAGGACAGGCCAAACACCGGGGAGCTGTTTTTT.

V and J are TRBV11-2 and TRBJ2-7; 8 nucleotides match TRBD2. Germline-derived CDR1 and CDR2 are SGHAT and FQNNGV. The CDR3 is made up of 18 amino acids. Trimming at V came to 5 bases and at J to 2 bases, leaving 17 bases not matched to a gene. The CDR3 region is CASSPGGLAGLLTYEQYF. CDR3 nucleotides: TGTGCCAGCAGCCCCGGTGGTCTAGCGGGCTTACTCACCTACGAGCAGTACTTC.

The rearrangement uses TRBV20-1 and TRBJ2-7; D might be TRBD2 (5 bases). V was clipped by 3 bases and J by 5 bases, with 8 bases between them. Germline V gene lookup returns CDR1 DFQATT and CDR2 SNEGSKA (reference sequence). The CDR3 runs 11 residues. Written as DNA, the CDR3 is TGCAGTGCTAGCGGGGAGCACGAGCAGTACTTC. Its protein is CSASGEHEQYF.

In its sample, this clone was seen a few times. Here the CDR3 DNA reads TGTGCCAGCAGCCCGCACCCGGGCTACGAGCAGTACTTC. Translation gives CASSPHPGYEQYF. V gene TRBV9 combines with J gene TRBJ2-7; D gene ambiguous. CDR1 SGDLS and CDR2 YYNGEE come from the germline V gene. This CDR3 is 13 amino acids long. Trimming shortened V by 4 bases and J by 3 bases, and 11 bases separated the two germline ends.

The chain recombines TRBV7-3 with TRBJ2-6; possibly TRBD2 for D (5 bases). Germline loops: CDR1 SGHTA, CDR2 FQGTGA. Trimming took off 5 bases at V and 0 bases at J, with 14 bases between the two ends. This CDR3 is 17 amino acids long. CDR3 DNA sequence: TGTGCCAGCAGCAGAAGGGTCCGGGACTCTGGGGCCAACGTCCTGACTTTC. This encodes CASSRRVRDSGANVLTF.

V gene TRBV10-3 combines with J gene TRBJ2-7; 10 bases match TRBD1. Trimming cost V 7 bases and J 6 bases; bases outside gene matches: 9. This CDR3 has 14 amino acids. From germline, CDR1 is ENHRY and CDR2 SYGVKD. Here the CDR3 DNA reads TGTGCCATCAATTCTGGGACAGGGGTCTTCGAGCAGTACTTC. This codes for CAINSGTGVFEQYF.

The chain couples TRBV5-5 to TRBJ1-1; 9 bases map to TRBD1. V shed 4 bases, J shed 3 bases, and the junction held 7 bases outside the gene matches. Germline V CDR1 and CDR2: SGHKS, YYEKEE (reference sequence). CDR3 length equals 15 residues. The DNA of the CDR3 is TGTGCCAGCAGCCGTCGACAGGGGGTTTACACTGAAGCTTTCTTT. This encodes CASSRRQGVYTEAFF.

This chain links TRBV18 with TRBJ2-3, with 8 positions matching TRBD2. The CDR3 is made up of 17 amino acids. V lost 2 bases, J lost 0 bases, and 7 bases stayed unmatched. Germline V gene sequence: CDR1 KGHSH, CDR2 LQKENI. CDR3 amino acids: CASSPSQLAGSTDTQYF. In DNA, the CDR3 is TGTGCCAGCTCACCATCCCAATTAGCGGGGAGCACAGATACGCAGTATTTT.

The V and J genes are TRBV19 and TRBJ2-7; D is perhaps TRBD2 (7 bases). This CDR3 has 15 amino acids. The germline V and J ends were trimmed by 3 bases and 2 bases, with 14 bases remaining between them. Germline V gene sequence: CDR1 LNHDA, CDR2 SQIVND (reference sequence). The chain's CDR3 is CASSISGGHTYEQYF. CDR3 coding DNA: TGTGCCAGTAGTATTTCCGGGGGGCACACCTACGAGCAGTACTTC.

This chain joins TRBV6-5 and TRBJ2-5; D is possibly TRBD1 (6 bases). This CDR3 has 13 amino acids. V lost 5 bases, J lost 5 bases, and 12 bases lay in between. The germline CDR1 and CDR2 sequences are MNHEY and SVGAGI. The CDR3: CASSIQGSETQYF. The CDR3 DNA reads TGTGCCAGCAGTATCCAGGGGAGTGAGACCCAGTACTTC.